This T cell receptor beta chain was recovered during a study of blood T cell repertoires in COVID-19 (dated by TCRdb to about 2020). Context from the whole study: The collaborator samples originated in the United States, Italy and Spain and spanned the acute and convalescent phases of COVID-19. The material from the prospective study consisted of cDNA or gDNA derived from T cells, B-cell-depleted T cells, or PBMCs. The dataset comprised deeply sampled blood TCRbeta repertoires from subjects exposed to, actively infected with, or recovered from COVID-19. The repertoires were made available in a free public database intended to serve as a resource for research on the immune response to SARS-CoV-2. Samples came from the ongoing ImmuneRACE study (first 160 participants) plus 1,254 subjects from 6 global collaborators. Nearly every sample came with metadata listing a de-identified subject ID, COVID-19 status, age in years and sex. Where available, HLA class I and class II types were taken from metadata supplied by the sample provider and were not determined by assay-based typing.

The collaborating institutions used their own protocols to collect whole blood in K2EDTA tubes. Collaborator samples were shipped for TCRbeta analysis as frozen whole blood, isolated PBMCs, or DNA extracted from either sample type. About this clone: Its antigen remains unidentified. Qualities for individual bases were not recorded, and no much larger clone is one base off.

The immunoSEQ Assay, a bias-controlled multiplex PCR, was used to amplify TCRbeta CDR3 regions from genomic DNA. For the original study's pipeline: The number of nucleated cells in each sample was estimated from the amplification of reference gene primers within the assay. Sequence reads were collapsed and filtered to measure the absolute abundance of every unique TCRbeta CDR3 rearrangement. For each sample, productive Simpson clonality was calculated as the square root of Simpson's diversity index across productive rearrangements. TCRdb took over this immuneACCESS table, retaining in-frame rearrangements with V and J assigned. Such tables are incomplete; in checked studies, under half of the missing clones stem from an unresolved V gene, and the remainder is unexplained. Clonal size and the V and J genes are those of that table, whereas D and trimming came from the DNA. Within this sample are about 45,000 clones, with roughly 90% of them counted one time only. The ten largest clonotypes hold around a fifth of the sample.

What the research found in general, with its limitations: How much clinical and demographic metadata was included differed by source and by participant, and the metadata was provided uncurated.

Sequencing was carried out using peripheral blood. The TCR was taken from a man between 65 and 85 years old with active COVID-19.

The base sequence is TGTGCCATCAGTGACGGGTACGAAGCTTTCTTT. This is translated as CAISDGYEAFF. The chain links TRBV10-3 with TRBJ1-1; no confident D gene assignment can be made. Its CDR3 holds 11 amino acids, cysteine through phenylalanine. Kept here is only the CDR3 DNA, which spans 33 bases and is read in frame from base 1. The germline V gene sets CDR1 to ENHRY and CDR2 to SYGVKD. V is reduced by 3 bases and J by 8 bases, leaving a spacing of 7 bases between them.